This entry describes one TCR beta chain. A read error may produce the germline difference seen at one junction end. RNA extraction was followed by reverse transcription into cDNA, which acted as the sequencing template. Some clones are missing from TCRdb's copy, which holds only in-frame ones; the method was immunoSEQ multiplex PCR. This table has 130,000 to 150,000 clones, around two thirds appearing once. The data stem from a study of CD8+ T cells in alopecia areata. CDR1 and CDR2 from the germline V gene are SGDLS and YYNGEE. This CDR3 is built from 12 residues. This receptor was taken from a human donor in good health. The sequenced sample was CD8+ T cells sorted from blood. This rearrangement joins TRBV9 to TRBJ1-2; tentative D call: TRBD1 (5 bases). In DNA, the CDR3 is TGTGCCAGCTCACCGGCACCGAAGGGGCGAGGCTTC. It specifies CASSPAPKGRGF.